The rows below give T cell receptor beta chains drawn from one sample of a study of blood T cell repertoires in COVID-19. Sequencing used immunoSEQ multiplex PCR; TCRdb keeps in-frame clones, though not all of them. The sample contains 300,000 to 400,000 clones, roughly 90% of which appear only once. Sequencing input: PBMCs or T cells enriched from blood (not recorded which). The receptors shown here come from a man aged 55-75 years who had recovered from COVID-19. CDR3s include the opening cysteine and the closing phenylalanine or tryptophan. A D gene is named only where the DNA matches it firmly. The size entry is marked missing in some rows and otherwise reads once, few, many or a size class.

D: .; size: .; V: TRBV16; J: TRBJ1-1; CDR3: CASSQSGSGVPTEAFF; DNA: TGTGCCAGCAGCCAATCGGGGTCGGGGGTTCCCACTGAAGCTTTCTTT
D: .; size: .; V: TRBV10-3; J: TRBJ2-7; CDR3: CAISEPGAYEQYF; DNA: TGTGCCATCAGTGAGCCCGGTGCGTACGAGCAGTACTTC
D: .; size: once; V: TRBV14; J: TRBJ2-3; CDR3: CASSPRRGTMFTDTQYF; DNA: TGTGCCAGCAGCCCCCGAAGGGGGACGATGTTCACAGATACGCAGTATTTT
D: .; size: few; V: TRBV3-1/TRBV3-2; J: TRBJ2-5; CDR3: CASRSTTRYQETQYF; DNA: TGTGCCAGCAGATCGACTACCAGGTACCAAGAGACCCAGTACTTC
D: .; size: .; V: TRBV5-1; J: TRBJ2-3; CDR3: CASSLSGSTDTQYF; DNA: TGCGCCAGCAGCTTGAGCGGGAGCACAGATACGCAGTATTTT
D: TRBD2; size: .; V: TRBV11-3; J: TRBJ2-1; CDR3: CASSNQEAGYEQFF; DNA: TGTGCCAGCAGCAATCAGGAAGCGGGATATGAGCAGTTCTTC
D: TRBD2; size: .; V: TRBV18; J: TRBJ2-3; CDR3: CASSPPTGGGTDTQYF; DNA: TGTGCCAGCTCACCCCCCACGGGGGGTGGTACAGATACGCAGTATTTT
D: TRBD1; size: .; V: TRBV7-3; J: TRBJ2-4; CDR3: CASSSRDRGDIQYF; DNA: TGTGCCAGCAGCTCTAGAGACAGGGGAGACATTCAGTACTTC
D: .; size: .; V: TRBV13; J: TRBJ1-1; CDR3: CASSLDQTGEAFF; DNA: TGTGCCAGCAGCTTAGATCAGACAGGAGAGGCTTTCTTT
D: .; size: .; V: TRBV11-2; J: TRBJ1-3; CDR3: CASSLSGGNTIYF; DNA: TGTGCCAGCAGCTTATCAGGAGGAAACACCATATATTTT
D: .; size: .; V: TRBV19; J: TRBJ1-2; CDR3: CASYDRLTPFYGYTF; DNA: TGTGCCAGTTACGACAGACTCACTCCCTTCTATGGCTACACCTTC
D: .; size: .; V: TRBV7-9; J: TRBJ2-1; CDR3: CASSHRVESNEQFF; DNA: TGTGCCAGCAGCCACAGGGTGGAAAGCAATGAGCAGTTCTTC
D: TRBD1; size: .; V: TRBV6-5; J: TRBJ1-2; CDR3: CASSYQGQGAYGYTF; DNA: TGTGCCAGCAGTTACCAGGGACAGGGGGCTTATGGCTACACCTTC
D: .; size: .; V: TRBV7-2; J: TRBJ1-1; CDR3: CASSSPSMGRTEAFF; DNA: TGTGCCAGCAGCTCCCCGTCGATGGGGCGGACTGAAGCTTTCTTT
D: .; size: .; V: TRBV7-2; J: TRBJ2-1; CDR3: CASWGGVSYNEQFF; DNA: TGTGCCAGCTGGGGCGGGGTCTCCTACAATGAGCAGTTCTTC
D: TRBD2; size: .; V: TRBV27; J: TRBJ2-7; CDR3: CASSLGPERGGVEQYF; DNA: TGTGCCAGCAGTTTAGGGCCGGAGCGGGGAGGTGTCGAGCAGTACTTC
D: .; size: .; V: TRBV2; J: TRBJ2-2; CDR3: CASSDQGNTGELFF; DNA: TGTGCCAGCAGTGACCAGGGAAACACCGGGGAGCTGTTTTTT
D: .; size: .; V: TRBV7-8; J: TRBJ1-5; CDR3: CASSPRVPGQPQHF; DNA: TGTGCCAGCAGCCCTCGGGTTCCTGGTCAGCCCCAGCATTTT
D: TRBD1; size: .; V: TRBV28; J: TRBJ1-1; CDR3: CASSTATGMIASTEAFF; DNA: TGTGCCAGCAGCACCGCGACAGGGATGATCGCGAGCACTGAAGCTTTCTTT
D: .; size: .; V: TRBV3-1/TRBV3-2; J: TRBJ2-3; CDR3: CASSQGGVSTDTQYF; DNA: TGTGCCAGCAGCCAAGGCGGGGTAAGCACAGATACGCAGTATTTT
D: TRBD1; size: .; V: TRBV10-3; J: TRBJ1-4; CDR3: CAISRDRGGEKLFF; DNA: TGTGCCATCTCGAGGGACAGGGGAGGTGAAAAACTGTTTTTT
D: .; size: .; V: TRBV30; J: TRBJ2-6; CDR3: CAWSVPPTESGANVLTF; DNA: TGTGCCTGGAGTGTACCCCCGACTGAGTCTGGGGCCAACGTCCTGACTTTC
D: .; size: .; V: TRBV11-2; J: TRBJ2-7; CDR3: CASSLGAGVVYEQYF; DNA: TGTGCCAGCAGCTTAGGAGCCGGAGTTGTCTACGAGCAGTACTTC
D: TRBD2; size: few; V: TRBV7-2; J: TRBJ2-1; CDR3: CASSGGSGVRGEQFF; DNA: TGTGCCAGCAGCGGAGGAAGCGGGGTACGGGGGGAGCAGTTCTTC
D: TRBD1; size: .; V: TRBV5-4; J: TRBJ1-1; CDR3: CASSYRGMNTEAFF; DNA: TGTGCCAGCAGCTACAGGGGAATGAACACTGAAGCTTTCTTT